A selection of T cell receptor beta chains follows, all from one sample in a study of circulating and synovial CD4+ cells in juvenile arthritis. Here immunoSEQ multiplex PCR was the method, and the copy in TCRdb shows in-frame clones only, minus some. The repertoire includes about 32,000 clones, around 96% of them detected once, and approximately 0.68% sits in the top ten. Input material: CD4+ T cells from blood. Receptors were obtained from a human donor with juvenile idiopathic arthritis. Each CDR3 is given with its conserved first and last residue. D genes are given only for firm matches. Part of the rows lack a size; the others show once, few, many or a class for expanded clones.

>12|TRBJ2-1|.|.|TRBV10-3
CAISGPHNEQFF
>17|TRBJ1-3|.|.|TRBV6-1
CASSEANVGGSGNTIYF
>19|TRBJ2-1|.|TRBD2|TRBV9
CASSAKPNLLAGVDNEQFF
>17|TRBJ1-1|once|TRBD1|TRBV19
CASSIGLWDRGPIEAFF
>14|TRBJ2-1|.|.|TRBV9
CASSPTGNLGEQFF
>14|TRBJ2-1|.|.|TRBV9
CASSVVGERNEQFF
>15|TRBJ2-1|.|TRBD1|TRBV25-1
CASSSGQGPYNEQFF
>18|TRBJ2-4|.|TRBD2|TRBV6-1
CASSEAPTGGKAKNIQYF
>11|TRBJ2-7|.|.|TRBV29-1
CSVGVGGEQYF
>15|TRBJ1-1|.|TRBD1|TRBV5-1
CASSLGQGVNTEAFF
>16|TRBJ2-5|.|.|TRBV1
CTSSPPPGWNQETQYF
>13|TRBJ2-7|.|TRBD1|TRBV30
CAWKGNRGYEQYF
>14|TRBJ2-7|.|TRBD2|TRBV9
CASSATGTSREQYF
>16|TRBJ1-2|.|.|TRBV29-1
CSVERVPGELYYGYTF
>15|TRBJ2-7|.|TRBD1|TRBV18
CASSQNPGQGYEQYF
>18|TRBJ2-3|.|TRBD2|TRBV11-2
CASSSIKGTSGSTDTQYF
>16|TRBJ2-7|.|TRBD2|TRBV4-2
CASSQPGLAGSYEQYF
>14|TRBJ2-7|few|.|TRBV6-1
CASSEALRGGEQYF
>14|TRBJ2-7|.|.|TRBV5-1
CASRRMGAVYEQYF
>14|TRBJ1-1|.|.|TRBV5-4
CASSLPTGNTEAFF
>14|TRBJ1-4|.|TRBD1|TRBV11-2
CASSAWTGNEKLFF
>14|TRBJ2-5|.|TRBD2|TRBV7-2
CASNRLAGKETQYF
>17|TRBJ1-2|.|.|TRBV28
CASSLRARGGAPDGYTF
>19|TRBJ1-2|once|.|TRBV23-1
CASSQRVGWRAPFVKGYTF
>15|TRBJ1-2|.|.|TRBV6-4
CASSDSGGGKSGYTF
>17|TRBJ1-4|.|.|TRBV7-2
CASSPPQFQGSAEKLFF
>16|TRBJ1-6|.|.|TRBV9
CASSLLFDSYNSPLHF
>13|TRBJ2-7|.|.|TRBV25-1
CASSEFNPYEQYF
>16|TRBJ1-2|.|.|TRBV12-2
CASRQPQTARNYGYTF
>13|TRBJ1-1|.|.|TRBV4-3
CASSQEIYTEAFF
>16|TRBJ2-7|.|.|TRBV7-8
CASSLYGGPSSYEQYF
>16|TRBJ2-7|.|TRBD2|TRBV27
CASTHRGGGVLRKQYF
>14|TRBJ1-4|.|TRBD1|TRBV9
CASSVRQGNEKLFF
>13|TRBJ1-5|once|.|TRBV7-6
CASSQAAGQPQHF
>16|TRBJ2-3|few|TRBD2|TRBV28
CASTPGSGRGTDTQYF
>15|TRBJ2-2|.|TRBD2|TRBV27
CASGGLARNTGELFF
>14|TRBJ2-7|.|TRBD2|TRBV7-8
CASSRSGGSYEQYF
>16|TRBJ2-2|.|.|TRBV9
CASSPRNRQSTGELFF
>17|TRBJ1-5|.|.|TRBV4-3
CASSQGRGGVGNQPQHF
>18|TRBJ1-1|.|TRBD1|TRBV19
CASSIATGQLYLNTEAFF
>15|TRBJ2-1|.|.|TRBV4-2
CASSPGRTDHNEQFF
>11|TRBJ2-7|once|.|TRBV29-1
CSVRDNYEQYF
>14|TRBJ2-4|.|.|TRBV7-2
CASSTPVAKNIQYF
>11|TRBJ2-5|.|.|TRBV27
CASSPQETQYF
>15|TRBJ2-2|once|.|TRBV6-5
CATYEDSFLAGELFF
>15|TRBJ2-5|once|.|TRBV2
CASSEGGARRETQYF
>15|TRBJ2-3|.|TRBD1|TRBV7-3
CASSPRGPYTDTQYF
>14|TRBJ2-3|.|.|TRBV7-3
CASSLIHNTDTQYF
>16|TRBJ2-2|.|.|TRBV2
CASSEESPVNTGELFF
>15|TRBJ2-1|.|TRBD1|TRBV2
CASRKDRGEGNEQFF
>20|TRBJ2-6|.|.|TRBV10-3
CAISQGPSGSGFSGANVLTF
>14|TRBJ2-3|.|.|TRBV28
CASSGGLRTDTQYF
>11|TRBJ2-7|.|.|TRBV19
CASSYSYEQYF
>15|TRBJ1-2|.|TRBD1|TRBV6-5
CASSYGQGARYGYTF
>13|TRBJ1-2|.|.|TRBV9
CASSPDGGRGYTF